This is a list of T cell receptor beta chains from one sample in a study of cytotoxic CD8 clonotypes in ibrutinib-treated CLL. Sequencing used immunoSEQ multiplex PCR; TCRdb keeps in-frame clones, though not all of them. The sample gives approximately 150,000 clones, roughly four fifths of which show up once; less than 6% is in the top ten. The sequences come from PBMCs, collected after 24 months of ibrutinib treatment. These receptors all stem from a human donor with chronic lymphocytic leukemia. The CDR3 runs from the conserved cysteine through the conserved F or W. D genes are given only for firm matches. For some rows the clone size is stated as once, few or many, or as a class when expanded; others skip it.

TRBD1	NA	TRBV28	TRBJ2-7	TGTGCCAGCAGTTTATATGGGACAGGAAGCTCCTACGAGCAGTACTTC	CASSLYGTGSSYEQYF
NA	NA	TRBV6-5	TRBJ1-1	TGTGCCAGCAGTTATCAGAGGACAGCCTTTGAAGCTTTCTTT	CASSYQRTAFEAFF
TRBD1	NA	TRBV7-2	TRBJ1-4	TGTGCCAGCAGCGGGGACAGGGGGAATGAAAAACTATTTTTT	CASSGDRGNEKLFF
NA	NA	TRBV11-3	TRBJ2-7	TGTGCCAGCAGCTTAGCCGGGGGAGGCTACGAGCAGTACTTC	CASSLAGGGYEQYF
NA	NA	TRBV2	TRBJ2-7	TGTGCCAGCAGGAGTGCGGAAAGCTACGAGCAGTACTTC	CASRSAESYEQYF
NA	NA	TRBV27	TRBJ2-7	TGTGCCAGCAGTCCCGGGGCTGGCCAGGGGTTCTACGAGCAGTACTTC	CASSPGAGQGFYEQYF
NA	NA	TRBV5-1	TRBJ1-5	TGCGCCAGCAGCTTTTCGGGGAGCGGTCAGCCCCAGCATTTT	CASSFSGSGQPQHF
NA	NA	TRBV2	TRBJ1-2	TGTGCCAGCAGTGTATTGGGGGCGAAGGGTGGCTACACCTTC	CASSVLGAKGGYTF
TRBD1	NA	TRBV5-6	TRBJ1-1	TGTGCCAGCAGCTTGGATACAGGGGGGATGAACACTGAAGCTTTCTTT	CASSLDTGGMNTEAFF
NA	NA	TRBV19	TRBJ1-2	TGTGCCAGTAGTATTGGGCCCTCCGGGCAAGGCGGCTACACCTTC	CASSIGPSGQGGYTF
NA	NA	TRBV4-2	TRBJ2-1	TGTGCCAGCAGCCAAGGTGGGACGGACTACAATGAGCAGTTCTTC	CASSQGGTDYNEQFF
TRBD1	NA	TRBV2	TRBJ2-1	TGTGCCAGCAGTGAACGCAGGGGGCGGGATGAGCAGTTCTTC	CASSERRGRDEQFF
TRBD2	NA	TRBV10-3	TRBJ2-7	TGTGCCATCAGTGCCGGGACTAGCGATTACGAGCAGTACTTC	CAISAGTSDYEQYF
TRBD1	NA	TRBV7-3	TRBJ1-5	TGTGCCAGCAGCTCCTACGGACAGGATCAGCCCCAGCATTTT	CASSSYGQDQPQHF
TRBD1	NA	TRBV7-9	TRBJ1-1	TGTGCCAGCAGCTCAGGACAGGGAGGGGTTGAGGGGGTTGAAGCTTTCTTT	CASSSGQGGVEGVEAFF
NA	NA	TRBV15	TRBJ2-7	TGTGCCACCAGCAGAGATATGGGGTACGAGCAGTACTTC	CATSRDMGYEQYF
NA	NA	TRBV19	TRBJ1-5	TGTGCCAGTAGTATAGAGACTGATCAGCCCCAGCATTTT	CASSIETDQPQHF
NA	NA	TRBV28	TRBJ2-7	TGTGCCAGCAGTTACGGCAGCTTCTACGAGCAGTACTTC	CASSYGSFYEQYF
NA	NA	TRBV19	TRBJ1-2	TGTGCCAGTAGCGGGGAGGTGAGGGGCTACACCTTC	CASSGEVRGYTF
TRBD2	NA	TRBV9	TRBJ2-7	TGTGCCAGCAGCGGGGCCTCTAGCGGGAGGCGCTACGAGCAGTACTTC	CASSGASSGRRYEQYF
NA	NA	TRBV28	TRBJ2-7	TGTGCCAGCAGTACCTGGGGTAGCGGACGGACAAGCTCCTACGAGCAGTACTTC	CASSTWGSGRTSSYEQYF
NA	NA	TRBV19	TRBJ1-2	TGTGCCAGTAGTCTCGCCAGGGTAACCTATGGCTACACCTTC	CASSLARVTYGYTF
TRBD2	medium-sized	TRBV27	TRBJ2-7	TGTGCCAGCAGTTTCCTTTCTAGCGGGAGGGGACTCGAGCAGTACTTC	CASSFLSSGRGLEQYF
NA	NA	TRBV30	TRBJ2-1	TGTGCCTGGAGCTCGGGACCAAACAATGAGCAGTTCTTC	CAWSSGPNNEQFF
TRBD1	NA	TRBV5-6	TRBJ2-7	TGTGCCAGCAGTTCCGGGACAGGGGGCGGATTGGGGCAGTACTTC	CASSSGTGGGLGQYF
NA	few	TRBV5-6	TRBJ1-1	TGTGCCAGCAGCGAGGGCGTGAACACTGAAGCTTTCTTT	CASSEGVNTEAFF
NA	NA	TRBV4-2	TRBJ2-7	TGTGCCAGCAGCCAAGTTATTGGACTCTCCTCCTACGAGCAGTACTTC	CASSQVIGLSSYEQYF
TRBD1	NA	TRBV30	TRBJ1-4	TGTGCCGGGATTGACAGGGGGAATGAAAAACTGTTTTTT	CAGIDRGNEKLFF
NA	few	TRBV5-1	TRBJ1-4	TGCGCCAGCAGCTTGGAGGGGGGTGGTGAAAAACTGTTTTTT	CASSLEGGGEKLFF
TRBD2	NA	TRBV18	TRBJ2-1	TGTGCCAGCTTCCGGACTAGCGGGAGCTCCTACAATGAGCAGTTCTTC	CASFRTSGSSYNEQFF
NA	NA	TRBV7-9	TRBJ2-7	TGTGCCAGCAGCCTGAGCTACGAGCAGTACTTC	CASSLSYEQYF
NA	NA	TRBV11-2	TRBJ1-3	TGTGCCAGCAGCTTAGGCGCCGTGAACACCATATATTTT	CASSLGAVNTIYF
NA	NA	TRBV2	TRBJ1-5	TGTGCCAGCAGTGAAAGCGGGCCCCAGCATTTT	CASSESGPQHF
NA	NA	TRBV5-1	TRBJ2-1	TGCGCCAGCAGCTTTGCGACAGCCCGGGGATATGAGCAGTTCTTC	CASSFATARGYEQFF
NA	NA	TRBV5-6	TRBJ1-4	TGTGCCAGCAGCCTAATCGGACGGACTAATGAAAAACTGTTTTTT	CASSLIGRTNEKLFF
NA	NA	TRBV10-2	TRBJ2-1	TGCGCCAGCAGTCTGGGGAGGCACAATGAGCAGTTCTTC	CASSLGRHNEQFF
TRBD1	NA	TRBV6-1	TRBJ1-2	TGTGCCAGCAGTGCAAGACAGGGAAAGGGCTATGGCTACACCTTC	CASSARQGKGYGYTF
NA	NA	TRBV6-6	TRBJ1-1	TGTGCCAGCAGTTACGAAGGGGCCTTGAACACTGAAGCTTTCTTT	CASSYEGALNTEAFF
TRBD2	NA	TRBV6-5	TRBJ2-3	TGTGCCAGCAACCCTTTAGAAGCGGGAAATACGCAGTATTTT	CASNPLEAGNTQYF
NA	NA	TRBV13	TRBJ2-7	TGTGCCAGCAGCTGGATGACCCGGTCCTACGAGCAGTACTTC	CASSWMTRSYEQYF
NA	NA	TRBV27	TRBJ1-2	TGTGCCAGCAGTTTACAGGGTATAACCAACTATGGCTACACCTTC	CASSLQGITNYGYTF
NA	NA	TRBV27	TRBJ1-2	TGTGCCAGCAGTCCGGGCTATGGCTACACCTTC	CASSPGYGYTF
NA	NA	TRBV11-3	TRBJ2-1	TGTGCCAGCAGCTCCGGGAGCTCCTACAATGAGCAGTTCTTC	CASSSGSSYNEQFF
NA	once	TRBV5-8	TRBJ2-3	TGTGCCAGCAGCTTGGCCCCCAGGGGTACGCAGTATTTT	CASSLAPRGTQYF
NA	once	TRBV6-5	TRBJ1-2	TGTGCCAGCAGTTACCCGGGGGGCTATGGCTACACCTTC	CASSYPGGYGYTF
TRBD1	NA	TRBV6-1	TRBJ1-3	TGTGCCAGCAGTGAACAAGCAGGGGGCCAGACTGCTGGAAACACCATATATTTT	CASSEQAGGQTAGNTIYF
NA	NA	TRBV27	TRBJ1-6	TGTGCCAGCAGGACAGGCCCGTTCTCCTATAATTCACCCCTCCACTTT	CASRTGPFSYNSPLHF
NA	NA	TRBV4-1	TRBJ1-1	TGCGCCAGCAGCCTTTCAGCTTACACTGAAGCTTTCTTT	CASSLSAYTEAFF
NA	few	TRBV6-1	TRBJ2-7	TGTGCCAGCAGTGAAGCGGGTTTTGGAGGGTCACGGGAGCAGTACTTC	CASSEAGFGGSREQYF
TRBD1	many	TRBV7-2	TRBJ1-2	TGTGCCAGCACCCCGCAGGGGGCCGGACCCTATGGCTACACCTTC	CASTPQGAGPYGYTF
NA	NA	TRBV15	TRBJ1-3	TGTGCCACCAGCAGTTTTACCCTCGGGGCCGAATTAACCTACTCTGGAAACACCATATATTTT	CATSSFTLGAELTYSGNTIYF
NA	NA	TRBV5-6	TRBJ2-2	TGTGCCAGCAGCCCGTCGATGCGGGAAAACACCGGGGAGCTGTTTTTT	CASSPSMRENTGELFF
NA	NA	TRBV6-5	TRBJ1-5	TGTGCCAGCAGTCACAGGGCCGGTCAGCCCCAGCATTTT	CASSHRAGQPQHF
NA	once	TRBV29-1	TRBJ1-1	TGCAGCGCCGGGGGCGGGAACACTGAAGCTTTCTTT	CSAGGGNTEAFF
TRBD1	once	TRBV28	TRBJ1-2	TGTGCCAGCAGTTTAAAAAACCGAGGGGGCCTTTCTGGCTACACCTTC	CASSLKNRGGLSGYTF
NA	NA	TRBV11-2	TRBJ1-4	TGTGCCAGCAGCTTAGGGGCAGGGGACGAAAAACTGTTTTTT	CASSLGAGDEKLFF
NA	NA	TRBV9	TRBJ2-5	TGTGCCAGCAGCGTAGGGGACCCTGGGAGAGAGACCCAGTACTTC	CASSVGDPGRETQYF
TRBD1	NA	TRBV30	TRBJ1-2	TGTGCCTGGACTCTGGACAGGGCACGTTATGGCTACACCTTC	CAWTLDRARYGYTF
NA	NA	TRBV30	TRBJ2-3	TGTGCCTGGAGTGCCGGGACTGGCGGGTTCACAGATACGCAGTATTTT	CAWSAGTGGFTDTQYF